Shown below are 27 T cell receptor beta chains from a single sample sequenced in a study of T-cell memory formation after mild COVID-19. One entry per CDR3 protein results from TCRdb running MiXCR on the 5' RACE reads. The top ten clones hold around an eighth of a sample with hundreds of thousands of distinct CDR3 sequences, around 21% of them seen once. The sequencing sample was made of PBMCs or a T cell subset sorted from them (not recorded which). These receptors were taken from an adult woman who had mild COVID-19 (a few samples of this study predate the infection). Cell type and time point are not known.

The rearrangement uses TRBV6-2 or TRBV6-3 and TRBJ2-5, with TRBD2 matching over 7 bases. This CDR3 is 12 amino acids long. The V gene's germline CDR1 is MNHEY and CDR2 SVGEGT. J was trimmed by 5 bases and V by 7 bases; bases with no gene match: 4. CDR3 nucleotides: TGTGCCAGCACCGTAGCGGGCGAGACCCAGTACTTC. Translation gives CASTVAGETQYF.

This clonotype turned up a few times. The chain joins TRBV6-6 to TRBJ1-2; 8 bases are a match to TRBD1. The germline gives CDR1 MNHNY, CDR2 SVGAGI (reference sequence). J lost 8 bases, V lost 2 bases, and 10 bases had no gene match. There are 15 residues in the CDR3. CDR3 DNA sequence: TGTGCCAGCAGTTACCGACAGGGGAAGTCTGGCGGCTACACCTTC. This translates into CASSYRQGKSGGYTF.

In its sample, this clonotype was seen a few times. The chain uses TRBV20-1 and TRBJ2-7; maybe TRBD2 (5 bases). Trimming shortened V by 3 bases and J by 4 bases, and 13 bases separated the two germline ends. The CDR3 is 13 amino acids. Germline CDR1 DFQATT, CDR2 SNEGSKA (reference sequence). The CDR3 region has the DNA TGCAGTGCTAGTCTAGCCGCAAGTTACGAGCAGTACTTC. It codes for CSASLAASYEQYF.

This clonotype was detected a few times. The chain joins TRBV7-9 to TRBJ2-2; TRBD2 matches at 10 bases. Germline assignment: CDR1 SEHNR and CDR2 FQNEAQ (reference sequence). The CDR3 consists of 17 residues. With V trimmed by 4 bases and J by 1 base, 6 bases remained unmatched. CDR3 in DNA: TGTGCCAGCAGCTCACCTTCTAGCGGGAGGAACACCGGGGAGCTGTTTTTT. Protein product: CASSSPSSGRNTGELFF.

This clonotype has only one observation. The chain links TRBV2 to TRBJ1-2; D not certain. Trimming pared 0 bases from V and 7 bases from J, leaving 15 bases between. Germline V gene lookup returns CDR1 SNHLY and CDR2 FYNNEI. The CDR3 extends over 15 amino acids. The CDR3 here is CASSEAVSPEGGYTF. The CDR3 nucleotides are TGTGCCAGCAGTGAAGCAGTCAGCCCCGAGGGTGGCTACACCTTC.

This clonotype was detected only a few times. The chain couples TRBV18 to TRBJ1-4, with D unclear. The CDR3 consists of 16 residues. V was cut by 3 bases and J by 7 bases, with 18 bases left in between. Per germline, CDR1 KGHSH and CDR2 LQKENI. The DNA for the CDR3 is TGTGCCAGCTCACCGCCCATCAGGCCTCGGGGTGAAAAACTGTTTTTT. Its translation: CASSPPIRPRGEKLFF.

The J gene is TRBJ2-1, the V gene TRBV7-2; D perhaps matches TRBD1 (6 bases). Germline V gives CDR1 SGHTA, CDR2 FQGNSA. The CDR3 has 16 residues. V was cut by 1 base and J by 4 bases, with 14 bases left in between. DNA for the CDR3: TGTGCCAGCAGCTTAGGGGGGCGTCCCTCGTACAATGAGCAGTTCTTC. Its protein is CASSLGGRPSYNEQFF.

A few counts support this clonotype. The CDR3 here is CASSSPSAYEQYF. The CDR3 region has the DNA TGTGCCAGCAGCTCTCCTAGCGCCTACGAGCAGTACTTC. The gene calls are TRBV5-6 and TRBJ2-7; perhaps TRBD2 as D (6 bases). V gave up 3 bases and J gave up 2 bases, with 9 bases separating them. Germline V lookup: CDR1 SGHDT, CDR2 YYEEEE. The length of the CDR3 is 13 residues.

Only a few counts were recorded for this clonotype. The rearrangement uses TRBV5-5 and TRBJ1-5, with 8 bases fitting TRBD1. The CDR3 is made up of 15 amino acids. The V and J ends lost 0 bases and 6 bases, in that order; junction bases with no gene match: 5. CDR1 is SGHKS and CDR2 is YYEKEE in the germline V gene (reference sequence). This chain's CDR3 is CASSLANTGGQPQHF. DNA for the CDR3: TGTGCCAGCAGCTTGGCCAATACAGGGGGTCAGCCCCAGCATTTT.

The chain's CDR3 is CASSLVGDRGAFF. The CDR3 nucleotides read TGTGCCAGCAGTTTAGTCGGGGACAGGGGAGCTTTCTTT. The chain links TRBV12-3 or TRBV12-4 to TRBJ1-1; TRBD1 matches 10 bases. The CDR3 is 13 amino acids. Trimming at V came to 1 base and at J to 10 bases, leaving 3 bases not matched to a gene.

This clonotype has just a few counts. The CDR3 nucleotides are TGTGCCAGTAGTATAGATCTGGTGGGAACCGCCTACGAGCAGTACTTC. Translation gives CASSIDLVGTAYEQYF. This rearrangement joins TRBV19 to TRBJ2-7; D remains ambiguous. This CDR3 region has 16 residues. CDR1 is LNHDA and CDR2 is SQIVND in the germline V gene (reference sequence). V was clipped by 0 bases and J by 2 bases, with 14 bases between them.

This clonotype was recorded a few times. The genes are TRBV6-5 and TRBJ2-7; 9 bases map to TRBD1. The J segment lost 7 bases and the V segment lost 8 bases, leaving 18 bases of the junction unmatched. Germline values: CDR1 MNHEY, CDR2 SVGAGI. CDR3 length equals 16 residues. The CDR3 is CASAPGTPGQGREQYF. The CDR3, as DNA: TGTGCCAGCGCGCCGGGAACCCCGGGACAGGGTAGGGAGCAGTACTTC.

In this sample, this clonotype turned up many times. V usage is TRBV12-3 or TRBV12-4 and J usage is TRBJ1-5; TRBD1 aligns across 7 bases. The V gene end was trimmed by 6 bases and the J gene end by 4 bases; junction bases not matched to a gene: 15. CDR3 length equals 17 residues. The CDR3 protein is CASRNGQEEGANQPQHF. The CDR3 DNA reads TGTGCCAGCAGGAACGGACAGGAGGAAGGGGCTAATCAGCCCCAGCATTTT.

This clonotype was seen a single time. This chain connects TRBV29-1 to TRBJ1-2, with 8 bases identical to TRBD1. Per germline, CDR1 SQVTM and CDR2 ANQGSEA. Trimming removed 6 bases from V and 6 bases from J; junction bases left unmatched: 3. The CDR3 has 11 residues. The CDR3: CSVRTGHGYTF. The CDR3 nucleotides are TGCAGCGTGCGGACAGGGCATGGCTACACCTTC.

In its sample, this clonotype was seen a few times. CDR3 loop: CATRGIGGIQYF. The CDR3 bases are TGCGCCACCCGTGGTATTGGGGGCATTCAGTACTTC. V is TRBV5-1 and J is TRBJ2-4, with D tentatively TRBD1 or TRBD2 (5 bases each). Trimming pared 9 bases from V and 9 bases from J, leaving 16 bases between. The CDR3 totals 12 residues. Germline loops: CDR1 SGHRS, CDR2 YFSETQ.

This clonotype has only a few counts. This chain uses TRBV7-2 with TRBJ1-2, with a tentative D call TRBD1 (5 bases). The CDR3 consists of 15 residues. Germline V lookup: CDR1 SGHTA, CDR2 FQGNSA. Trimming stripped 1 base from V and 4 bases from J, with 13 bases between. CDR3 DNA sequence: TGTGCCAGCAGCTTAGGGCAGGGCTCGGTCTATGGCTACACCTTC. Residues: CASSLGQGSVYGYTF. Filled out from reference TRBV7-2 and TRBJ1-2, the complete variable domain reads GAGVSQSPSNKVTEKGKDVELRCDPISGHTALYWYRQSLGQGLEFLIYFQGNSAPDKSGLPSDRFSAERTGGSVSTLTIQRTQQEDSAVYLCASSLGQGSVYGYTFGSGTRLTVV.

This clonotype was seen a few times. The gene calls are TRBV2 and TRBJ2-3; 10 bases fit TRBD2. The CDR3 is made up of 15 amino acids. CDR1 and CDR2 (germline): SNHLY, FYNNEI. V was clipped by 8 bases and J by 6 bases; unmatched bases: 11. CDR3 residues: CASLPSGGARDTQYF. For the CDR3, the DNA is TGTGCCAGCCTGCCCAGCGGGGGGGCTCGGGATACGCAGTATTTT.

The rearrangement links TRBV5-1 to TRBJ2-3; the D is unclear. Trimming cost V 0 bases and J 2 bases, with 10 bases left between them. The CDR3 has 15 amino acids. Germline CDR1 and CDR2: SGHRS and YFSETQ. The CDR3 sequence is CASSLGSGLTDTQYF. The CDR3 DNA reads TGCGCCAGCAGCTTGGGCAGTGGGCTCACAGATACGCAGTATTTT.

V is TRBV6-6 and J is TRBJ2-2; D call uncertain. CDR3 length: 16 amino acids. Germline CDR1 MNHNY, CDR2 SVGAGI (reference sequence). Trimming took 5 bases from V and 0 from J, leaving 13 bases between them. The CDR3, as DNA: TGTGCCAGCAGTATACTAAGCGCCGCGAACACCGGGGAGCTGTTTTTT. The encoded protein is CASSILSAANTGELFF.

The chain recombines TRBV24-1 with TRBJ2-2; 8 positions agree with TRBD1. The germline gives CDR1 KGHDR, CDR2 SFDVKD. The V gene end was trimmed by 12 bases and the J gene end by 6 bases; junction bases not matched to a gene: 2. This CDR3 spans 11 amino acids. CDR3 nucleotide sequence: TGTGCCTCACAGGGGGCCGGGGAGCTGTTTTTT. It specifies CASQGAGELFF.

This clonotype was counted a few times. The V call is TRBV20-1, the J call TRBJ2-7; perhaps TRBD2 as D (6 bases). CDR3 length: 14 residues. The ends were cut back, 4 bases at V and 3 bases at J, with 16 bases in the middle. CDR1 and CDR2 (germline): DFQATT, SNEGSKA (reference sequence). The CDR3 DNA is TGCAGTGCTATAACCCCTGGGACTTACTACGAGCAGTACTTC. Its protein product is CSAITPGTYYEQYF.

CDR3 coding DNA: TGTGCCAGCAGCTTAGGAGGGGGGGCCGCTTACAATGAGCAGTTCTTC. This gives the protein CASSLGGGAAYNEQFF. The V and J genes are TRBV7-6 and TRBJ2-1; maybe TRBD2 (7 bases). The V end lost 1 base, the J end lost 4 bases, and 14 bases lay between the germline ends. CDR1 is SGHVS, CDR2 FNYEAQ, per germline. This CDR3 has 16 amino acids.

The gene calls are TRBV19 and TRBJ1-5; D call uncertain. V lost 3 bases, J lost 1 base, and 16 bases lay in between. The CDR3 is made up of 17 amino acids. Germline lookup yields CDR1 LNHDA and CDR2 SQIVND (reference sequence). The CDR3 DNA is TGTGCCAGTAGTATGTCCCCCGGTGGGTCAAGCAATCAGCCCCAGCATTTT. Amino acids: CASSMSPGGSSNQPQHF.

The gene calls are TRBV6-6 and TRBJ1-5; D may be TRBD1 (6 bases). CDR1 and CDR2 (germline): MNHNY, SVGAGI (reference sequence). The V gene lost 0 bases and the J gene lost 9 bases, with 24 bases spanning the gap. The CDR3 runs to 18 residues. The CDR3 sequence: CASSYSPHGAGVGRPQHF. CDR3 sequence (DNA): TGTGCCAGCAGTTACTCCCCCCATGGGGCAGGGGTTGGTCGGCCCCAGCATTTT.

The CDR3 bases are TGTGCCAGCAGTTTGACACCGCAGGCTGAGAACATTCAGTACTTC. Its protein product is CASSLTPQAENIQYF. This rearrangement joins TRBV27 to TRBJ2-4; no clear D gene. V lost 3 bases and J 7 bases, leaving 16 bases between the germline ends. The length of the CDR3 is 15 residues. CDR1 and CDR2 (germline): MNHEY, SMNVEV (reference sequence).

This rearrangement joins TRBV7-3 to TRBJ2-3; TRBD2 matches at 9 bases. The CDR3 contains 16 residues. V lost 1 base and J lost 3; bases outside the gene matches: 5. Looked up from germline, CDR1 is SGHTA and CDR2 is FQGTGA. The CDR3 loop reads CASSLRAGGPTDTQYF. CDR3 in DNA: TGTGCCAGCAGCTTAAGGGCGGGGGGGCCGACAGATACGCAGTATTTT.

The chain couples TRBV3-1 to TRBJ2-1; tentatively, D is TRBD1 or TRBD2 (6 bases each). The germline V gene has CDR1 LGHDT and CDR2 YNNKEL (reference sequence). This CDR3 contains 13 residues. Trimming left V 2 bases short and J 9 bases short, with 11 bases between. The CDR3 loop reads CASSQRGVVEQFF. The CDR3 coding sequence is TGTGCCAGCAGCCAAAGGGGGGTTGTTGAGCAGTTCTTC.